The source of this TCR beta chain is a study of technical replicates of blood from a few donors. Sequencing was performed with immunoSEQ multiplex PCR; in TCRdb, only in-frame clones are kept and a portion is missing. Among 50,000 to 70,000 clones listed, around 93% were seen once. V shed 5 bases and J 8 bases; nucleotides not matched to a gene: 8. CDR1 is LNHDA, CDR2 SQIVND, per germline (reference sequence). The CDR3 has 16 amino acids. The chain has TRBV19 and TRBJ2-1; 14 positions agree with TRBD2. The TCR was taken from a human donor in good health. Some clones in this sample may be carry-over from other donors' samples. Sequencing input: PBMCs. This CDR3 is CASSDPGTSGSDEQFF. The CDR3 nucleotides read TGTGCCAGTAGTGACCCCGGGACTAGCGGGAGCGATGAGCAGTTCTTC.